This T cell receptor beta chain was identified in a study of shared clonotypes between healthy human individuals. Naive CD8 cells, CD45RO-negative and positively selected for CCR7, excluded terminally differentiated effector memory CD45RA+ cells. Profiled with immunoSEQ multiplex PCR; TCRdb holds only in-frame clones, not every one. Here the sample spans some 1,900,000 clones, about 95% being singletons. The CDR3 is made up of 13 amino acids. CDR1 and CDR2 from the germline V gene are MNHEY and SVGAGI. Trimming left V 6 bases short and J 1 base short, with 10 bases between. This chain links TRBV6-5 with TRBJ2-7; no definite D call. This clonotype was sampled from a man between 18 and 29 years old in good health. Sequenced material: naive CD8+ T cells sorted from blood. The chain's CDR3 is CASRSSLSYEQYF. The CDR3 DNA reads as TGTGCCAGCAGGAGTAGCCTATCCTACGAGCAGTACTTC.